These T cell receptor beta chains were read from a single sample in a study of T cell responses to AZD1222 COVID-19 vaccine. This table comes from immunoSEQ multiplex PCR, and its TCRdb copy is limited to in-frame clones, with some not included. The data contain around 150,000 clones, under 95% of them seen just once; the ten biggest clones take up 6.5% to 8%. This sample comprised peripheral blood, obtained 28 days after the second dose of the MenACWY control vaccine. The receptors come from an adult who received the MenACWY meningococcal vaccine as a control. The CDR3 runs from the conserved cysteine through the conserved F or W. Each record gives: CDR3 protein, CDR3 DNA, J gene, clone size, D gene, V gene. D genes are given only for firm matches. Size is stated for part of the rows, as once, few or many counts, or as a class when the clone is expanded.

cdr3_aa: CASSTGGEQFF
cdr3_nt: TGTGCCAGTAGTACCGGTGGTGAGCAGTTCTTC
j_call: TRBJ2-1
clone_size: -
d_call: -
v_call: TRBV19

cdr3_aa: CATSRDGSIGANVLTF
cdr3_nt: TGTGCCACCAGCAGAGATGGGTCTATTGGGGCCAACGTCCTGACTTTC
j_call: TRBJ2-6
clone_size: -
d_call: -
v_call: TRBV15

cdr3_aa: CASSLGGMTNEKLFF
cdr3_nt: TGTGCCAGCAGCTTGGGAGGGATGACTAATGAAAAACTGTTTTTT
j_call: TRBJ1-4
clone_size: -
d_call: -
v_call: TRBV5-4

cdr3_aa: CASSLALAEGETQYF
cdr3_nt: TGTGCCAGCAGCTTAGCACTAGCGGAGGGGGAGACCCAGTACTTC
j_call: TRBJ2-5
clone_size: -
d_call: TRBD2
v_call: TRBV7-9

cdr3_aa: CASASGQGDGGYTF
cdr3_nt: TGTGCCAGTGCATCGGGACAGGGAGATGGAGGCTACACCTTC
j_call: TRBJ1-2
clone_size: -
d_call: TRBD1
v_call: TRBV19

cdr3_aa: CASSLWAGENTEAFF
cdr3_nt: TGTGCCAGCAGTTTATGGGCGGGGGAGAACACTGAAGCTTTCTTT
j_call: TRBJ1-1
clone_size: -
d_call: -
v_call: TRBV28

cdr3_aa: CASSLTGGQPQHF
cdr3_nt: TGTGCCAGCAGCCTAACAGGCGGTCAGCCCCAGCATTTT
j_call: TRBJ1-5
clone_size: -
d_call: -
v_call: TRBV14

cdr3_aa: CASSTDGNTGELFF
cdr3_nt: TGCGCCAGCAGCACCGACGGGAACACCGGGGAGCTGTTTTTT
j_call: TRBJ2-2
clone_size: -
d_call: -
v_call: TRBV5-1

cdr3_aa: CSASFGGQTYEQYF
cdr3_nt: TGCAGTGCTAGTTTCGGGGGTCAGACCTACGAGCAGTACTTC
j_call: TRBJ2-7
clone_size: -
d_call: -
v_call: TRBV20-1

cdr3_aa: CASRGGTGAFYEQYF
cdr3_nt: TGTGCCAGTAGGGGAGGGACAGGGGCCTTCTACGAGCAGTACTTC
j_call: TRBJ2-7
clone_size: -
d_call: TRBD1
v_call: TRBV19

cdr3_aa: CASSLGENTEAFF
cdr3_nt: TGTGCCAGCAGCTTAGGGGAAAACACTGAAGCTTTCTTT
j_call: TRBJ1-1
clone_size: -
d_call: -
v_call: TRBV11-1

cdr3_aa: CASSAGTFGYTIYF
cdr3_nt: TGTGCCAGCAGCGCAGGGACGTTTGGATACACCATATATTTT
j_call: TRBJ1-3
clone_size: -
d_call: -
v_call: TRBV9

cdr3_aa: CASSEARGGFYNEQFF
cdr3_nt: TGTGCCAGCAGTGAAGCTCGAGGTGGCTTCTACAATGAGCAGTTCTTC
j_call: TRBJ2-1
clone_size: -
d_call: -
v_call: TRBV2

cdr3_aa: CATSGGTGVQETQYF
cdr3_nt: TGTGCCACCAGTGGCGGGACAGGAGTACAAGAGACCCAGTACTTC
j_call: TRBJ2-5
clone_size: -
d_call: TRBD1
v_call: TRBV24-1

cdr3_aa: CASSQSGDNSPLHF
cdr3_nt: TGTGCCAGCAGCCAAAGCGGTGATAATTCACCCCTCCACTTT
j_call: TRBJ1-6
clone_size: -
d_call: -
v_call: TRBV3-1/TRBV3-2

cdr3_aa: CASRKDRMDHSPLHF
cdr3_nt: TGTGCCAGTAGAAAGGACAGGATGGATCATTCACCCCTCCACTTT
j_call: TRBJ1-6
clone_size: -
d_call: TRBD1
v_call: TRBV19

cdr3_aa: CAWTTGGEGEAFF
cdr3_nt: TGTGCCTGGACCACAGGGGGCGAGGGTGAAGCTTTCTTT
j_call: TRBJ1-1
clone_size: -
d_call: TRBD1
v_call: TRBV30

cdr3_aa: CAISERKRADTQYF
cdr3_nt: TGTGCCATCAGTGAGCGTAAGAGGGCAGATACGCAGTATTTT
j_call: TRBJ2-3
clone_size: -
d_call: -
v_call: TRBV10-3

cdr3_aa: CASSYRASGTFETQYF
cdr3_nt: TGTGCCAGCAGTTACCGGGCTAGCGGGACTTTCGAGACCCAGTACTTC
j_call: TRBJ2-5
clone_size: -
d_call: TRBD2
v_call: TRBV6-6

cdr3_aa: CASTGTSGNTGELFF
cdr3_nt: TGTGCCAGCACCGGGACTAGCGGGAACACCGGGGAGCTGTTTTTT
j_call: TRBJ2-2
clone_size: once
d_call: TRBD2
v_call: TRBV28

cdr3_aa: CASQRDTGELFF
cdr3_nt: TGTGCCAGCCAGAGGGACACCGGGGAGCTGTTTTTT
j_call: TRBJ2-2
clone_size: -
d_call: -
v_call: TRBV7-8

cdr3_aa: CASSLVTPRGGYTGELFF
cdr3_nt: TGTGCCAGCAGCTTAGTTACTCCCCGGGGGGGATACACCGGGGAGCTGTTTTTT
j_call: TRBJ2-2
clone_size: -
d_call: TRBD2
v_call: TRBV7-6

cdr3_aa: CASSLETGNNEQFF
cdr3_nt: TGTGCCAGCAGCTTGGAAACCGGGAACAATGAGCAGTTCTTC
j_call: TRBJ2-1
clone_size: -
d_call: -
v_call: TRBV5-4

cdr3_aa: CASSPRGRGPNTGELFF
cdr3_nt: TGTGCCAGCAGCCCCCGAGGGAGGGGCCCGAACACCGGGGAGCTGTTTTTT
j_call: TRBJ2-2
clone_size: -
d_call: TRBD2
v_call: TRBV14

cdr3_aa: CASSDSKTGDYNNEQFF
cdr3_nt: TGTGCCAGCAGTGACTCAAAGACAGGGGATTATAACAATGAGCAGTTCTTC
j_call: TRBJ2-1
clone_size: -
d_call: TRBD1
v_call: TRBV6-4

cdr3_aa: CASRTTYEQYF
cdr3_nt: TGTGCCAGCAGGACAACCTACGAGCAGTACTTC
j_call: TRBJ2-7
clone_size: -
d_call: -
v_call: TRBV27

cdr3_aa: CASSLGVSETQYF
cdr3_nt: TGTGCCAGCAGCCTAGGGGTCTCGGAGACCCAGTACTTC
j_call: TRBJ2-5
clone_size: -
d_call: -
v_call: TRBV7-2

cdr3_aa: CASSGLALAYEQYF
cdr3_nt: TGTGCCAGCAGTGGACTAGCTTTGGCTTACGAGCAGTACTTC
j_call: TRBJ2-7
clone_size: once
d_call: TRBD2
v_call: TRBV2

cdr3_aa: CASSPRWGRGQETQYF
cdr3_nt: TGTGCCAGCAGCCCGAGGTGGGGTAGGGGCCAAGAGACCCAGTACTTC
j_call: TRBJ2-5
clone_size: -
d_call: -
v_call: TRBV7-9

cdr3_aa: CASSPGQEVQPQHF
cdr3_nt: TGTGCCAGCAGCCCGGGACAGGAGGTTCAGCCCCAGCATTTT
j_call: TRBJ1-5
clone_size: few
d_call: TRBD1
v_call: TRBV6-2/TRBV6-3

cdr3_aa: CASRMTGNTEAFF
cdr3_nt: TGTGCCAGTAGAATGACGGGGAACACTGAAGCTTTCTTT
j_call: TRBJ1-1
clone_size: -
d_call: -
v_call: TRBV19

cdr3_aa: CASSDRGRTEAFF
cdr3_nt: TGTGCCAGCAGTGACAGGGGGAGGACTGAAGCTTTCTTT
j_call: TRBJ1-1
clone_size: -
d_call: TRBD1
v_call: TRBV6-1

cdr3_aa: CASSLGLAGGRNEQFF
cdr3_nt: TGTGCCAGCAGCCTCGGACTAGCGGGGGGGCGGAATGAGCAGTTCTTC
j_call: TRBJ2-1
clone_size: once
d_call: TRBD2
v_call: TRBV3-1/TRBV3-2

cdr3_aa: CASSLEGPGELFF
cdr3_nt: TGTGCCAGCAGCTTGGAAGGGCCCGGGGAGCTGTTTTTT
j_call: TRBJ2-2
clone_size: -
d_call: -
v_call: TRBV5-4

cdr3_aa: CATSSDEPDSHTDTQYF
cdr3_nt: TGTGCCACCAGCTCTGATGAGCCAGACTCACACACAGATACGCAGTATTTT
j_call: TRBJ2-3
clone_size: -
d_call: -
v_call: TRBV24-1

cdr3_aa: CASSPRQGATTNEKLFF
cdr3_nt: TGTGCCAGCAGCCCCCGACAGGGGGCGACAACTAATGAAAAACTGTTTTTT
j_call: TRBJ1-4
clone_size: -
d_call: TRBD1
v_call: TRBV7-2

cdr3_aa: CASSLHGNNQPQHF
cdr3_nt: TGTGCCAGCAGCTTACACGGGAACAATCAGCCCCAGCATTTT
j_call: TRBJ1-5
clone_size: -
d_call: -
v_call: TRBV7-9

cdr3_aa: CAWSGLVSTDTQYF
cdr3_nt: TGTGCCTGGAGTGGACTAGTCAGCACAGATACGCAGTATTTT
j_call: TRBJ2-3
clone_size: -
d_call: -
v_call: TRBV30

cdr3_aa: CASTGLNSYEQYF
cdr3_nt: TGTGCCAGTACGGGACTGAACTCCTACGAGCAGTACTTC
j_call: TRBJ2-7
clone_size: -
d_call: -
v_call: TRBV7-6

cdr3_aa: CAREGQGVEQYF
cdr3_nt: TGTGCCAGAGAGGGACAGGGGGTCGAGCAGTACTTC
j_call: TRBJ2-7
clone_size: few
d_call: TRBD1
v_call: TRBV2

cdr3_aa: CATSRGSTEAFF
cdr3_nt: TGTGCCACTTCGAGGGGGTCCACTGAAGCTTTCTTT
j_call: TRBJ1-1
clone_size: -
d_call: -
v_call: TRBV28

cdr3_aa: CASSTTGEGNTIYF
cdr3_nt: TGTGCCAGCAGTACTACAGGGGAAGGAAACACCATATATTTT
j_call: TRBJ1-3
clone_size: -
d_call: TRBD1
v_call: TRBV7-2

cdr3_aa: CASSYPGMAGNTIYF
cdr3_nt: TGTGCCAGCAGTTACCCAGGAATGGCTGGAAACACCATATATTTT
j_call: TRBJ1-3
clone_size: once
d_call: -
v_call: TRBV6-2/TRBV6-3

cdr3_aa: CASSLSGGWNEQFF
cdr3_nt: TGTGCCAGCAGCTTAAGCGGGGGTTGGAATGAGCAGTTCTTC
j_call: TRBJ2-1
clone_size: -
d_call: TRBD2
v_call: TRBV7-3

cdr3_aa: CAASHPDNSYEQYF
cdr3_nt: TGTGCCGCGAGTCATCCGGACAACTCCTACGAGCAATACTTC
j_call: TRBJ2-7
clone_size: -
d_call: -
v_call: TRBV28

cdr3_aa: CSASRTADTGELFF
cdr3_nt: TGCAGTGCTAGTCGAACGGCGGACACCGGGGAGCTGTTTTTT
j_call: TRBJ2-2
clone_size: -
d_call: -
v_call: TRBV20-1

cdr3_aa: CASSTRGEGTGTYGYTF
cdr3_nt: TGTGCCAGCAGCACGCGCGGCGAGGGGACAGGGACCTATGGCTACACCTTC
j_call: TRBJ1-2
clone_size: -
d_call: TRBD1
v_call: TRBV9

cdr3_aa: CASSFGVGTDTQYF
cdr3_nt: TGTGCCAGCAGCTTTGGAGTAGGGACAGATACGCAGTATTTT
j_call: TRBJ2-3
clone_size: -
d_call: -
v_call: TRBV5-6

cdr3_aa: CASSLASGAIYNEQFF
cdr3_nt: TGTGCCAGCAGCTTGGCTAGCGGAGCGATATACAATGAGCAGTTCTTC
j_call: TRBJ2-1
clone_size: -
d_call: TRBD2
v_call: TRBV5-4

cdr3_aa: CASSLVGGYEQFF
cdr3_nt: TGTGCCAGCAGCTTAGTGGGGGGGTATGAGCAGTTCTTC
j_call: TRBJ2-1
clone_size: -
d_call: TRBD2
v_call: TRBV7-2

cdr3_aa: CASSLKSGHNEQFF
cdr3_nt: TGCGCCAGCAGCTTGAAGTCAGGGCACAATGAGCAGTTCTTC
j_call: TRBJ2-1
clone_size: -
d_call: -
v_call: TRBV5-1

cdr3_aa: CASSQTTGSGTGELFF
cdr3_nt: TGTGCCAGCAGCCAAACCACAGGGTCGGGCACCGGGGAGCTGTTTTTT
j_call: TRBJ2-2
clone_size: -
d_call: -
v_call: TRBV7-2

cdr3_aa: CASNRRFSGANVLTF
cdr3_nt: TGTGCCAGCAACAGGAGGTTCTCTGGGGCCAACGTCCTGACTTTC
j_call: TRBJ2-6
clone_size: -
d_call: -
v_call: TRBV5-6

cdr3_aa: CASSRRLAGGNYEQYF
cdr3_nt: TGTGCCAGCAGTCGGAGACTAGCGGGAGGTAATTACGAGCAGTACTTC
j_call: TRBJ2-7
clone_size: -
d_call: TRBD2
v_call: TRBV11-1

cdr3_aa: CASTTGLKANYGYTF
cdr3_nt: TGTGCCAGCACGACAGGATTGAAGGCTAACTATGGCTACACCTTC
j_call: TRBJ1-2
clone_size: -
d_call: -
v_call: TRBV6-6

cdr3_aa: CASSPLSLDPRWADNSPLHF
cdr3_nt: TGTGCCAGCAGTCCACTTTCGTTGGACCCCCGTTGGGCGGATAATTCACCCCTCCACTTT
j_call: TRBJ1-6
clone_size: -
d_call: -
v_call: TRBV6-6

cdr3_aa: CASSLLFSVINEQYF
cdr3_nt: TGTGCCAGCAGTTTATTGTTTAGCGTCATCAACGAGCAGTACTTC
j_call: TRBJ2-7
clone_size: -
d_call: -
v_call: TRBV27

cdr3_aa: CASSINPGADLAKNIQYF
cdr3_nt: TGTGCCAGTAGTATCAATCCTGGGGCGGACTTAGCCAAAAACATTCAGTACTTC
j_call: TRBJ2-4
clone_size: -
d_call: -
v_call: TRBV19

cdr3_aa: CASSLTSGANTGELFF
cdr3_nt: TGCGCCAGCAGCTTGACTAGCGGGGCGAACACCGGGGAGCTGTTTTTT
j_call: TRBJ2-2
clone_size: -
d_call: TRBD2
v_call: TRBV5-1